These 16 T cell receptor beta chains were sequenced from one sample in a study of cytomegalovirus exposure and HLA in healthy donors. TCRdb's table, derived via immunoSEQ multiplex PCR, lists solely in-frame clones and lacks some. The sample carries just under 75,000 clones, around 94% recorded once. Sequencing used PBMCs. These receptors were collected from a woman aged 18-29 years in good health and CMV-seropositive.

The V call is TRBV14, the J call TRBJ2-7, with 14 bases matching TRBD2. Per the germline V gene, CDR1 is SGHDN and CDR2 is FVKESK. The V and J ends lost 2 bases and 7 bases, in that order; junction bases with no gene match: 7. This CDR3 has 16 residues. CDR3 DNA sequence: TGTGCCAGCAGCCAAACCCAGGGACTAGCGGGAGAAGAGCAGTACTTC. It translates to CASSQTQGLAGEEQYF.

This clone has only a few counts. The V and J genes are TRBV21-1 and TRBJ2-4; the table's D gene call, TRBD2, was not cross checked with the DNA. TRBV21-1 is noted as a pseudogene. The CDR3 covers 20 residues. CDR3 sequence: CASSKIGKLGAARAKNIQYF. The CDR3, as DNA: TGTGCCAGCAGCAAGATCGGGAAGTTGGGCGCAGCTAGAGCCAAAAACATTCAGTACTTC.

In DNA, the CDR3 is TGTGCCAGCAGCTTGAGCTCGGGACAGAGGCGCTCACCCCTCCACTTT. This translates into CASSLSSGQRRSPLHF. This chain links TRBV5-8 with TRBJ1-6; TRBD1 agrees at 7 bases. Trimming removed 1 base from V and 10 bases from J; junction bases left unmatched: 11. Germline assignment: CDR1 SGHTS and CDR2 YDEGEE. This CDR3 region has 16 residues.

The CDR3 loop is CASSADRGLETQYF. For the CDR3, the DNA is TGTGCCAGCAGCGCGGACCGGGGATTGGAGACCCAGTACTTC. This chain uses TRBV9 with TRBJ2-5, with D perhaps TRBD2 (5 bases). The CDR3 consists of 14 residues. Looked up from germline, CDR1 is SGDLS and CDR2 is YYNGEE. V shed 3 bases and J shed 5 bases, with 14 bases lying between them.

Here the CDR3 DNA reads TGTGCCAGCAGCCCCGCAGATACGCAGTATTTT. It translates to CASSPADTQYF. The chain combines TRBV11-2 with TRBJ2-3; no clear D. The CDR3 consists of 11 residues. V lost 5 bases, J lost 4 bases, and 4 bases lay in between. The germline V gene has CDR1 SGHAT and CDR2 FQNNGV.

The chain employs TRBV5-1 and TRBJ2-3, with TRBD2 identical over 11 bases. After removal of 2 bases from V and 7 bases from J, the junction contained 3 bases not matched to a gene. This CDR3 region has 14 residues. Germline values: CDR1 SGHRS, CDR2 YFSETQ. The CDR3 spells CASSLLAGEYTQYF. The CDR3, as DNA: TGCGCCAGCAGCTTACTAGCGGGAGAATATACGCAGTATTTT.

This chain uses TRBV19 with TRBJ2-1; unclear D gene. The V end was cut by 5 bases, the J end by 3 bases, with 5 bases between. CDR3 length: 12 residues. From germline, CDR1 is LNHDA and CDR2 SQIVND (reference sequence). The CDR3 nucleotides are TGTGCCAGTAGTTATAACTACAATGAGCAGTTCTTC. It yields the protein CASSYNYNEQFF.

CDR3 coding DNA: TGCGCCAGCAACCCAGGGGCACAAGAGACCCAGTACTTC. This gives the protein CASNPGAQETQYF. J is TRBJ2-5 and V is TRBV5-1; TRBD1 might be the D (6 bases). Germline V lookup: CDR1 SGHRS, CDR2 YFSETQ. Trimming pared 6 bases from V and 2 bases from J, leaving 11 bases between. This CDR3 region has 13 residues.

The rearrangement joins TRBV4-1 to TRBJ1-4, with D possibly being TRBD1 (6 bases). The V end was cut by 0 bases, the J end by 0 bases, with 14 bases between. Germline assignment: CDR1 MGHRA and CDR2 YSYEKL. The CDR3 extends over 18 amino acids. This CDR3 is CASSQEQGLGATNEKLFF. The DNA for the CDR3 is TGCGCCAGCAGCCAAGAACAGGGTTTAGGGGCAACTAATGAAAAACTGTTTTTT.

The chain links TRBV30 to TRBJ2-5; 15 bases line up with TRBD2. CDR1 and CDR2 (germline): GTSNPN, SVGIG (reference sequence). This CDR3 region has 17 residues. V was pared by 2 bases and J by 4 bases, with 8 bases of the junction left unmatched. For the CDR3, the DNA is TGTGCCTGGAGTTCGGGACTAGCGGGAGGAGGAGGAGAGACCCAGTACTTC. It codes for CAWSSGLAGGGGETQYF.

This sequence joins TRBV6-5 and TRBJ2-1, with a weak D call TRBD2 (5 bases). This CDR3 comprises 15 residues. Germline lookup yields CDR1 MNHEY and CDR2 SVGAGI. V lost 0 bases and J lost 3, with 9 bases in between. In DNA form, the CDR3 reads TGTGCCAGCAGTTACTCGAGGGCGAACTACAATGAGCAGTTCTTC. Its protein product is CASSYSRANYNEQFF.

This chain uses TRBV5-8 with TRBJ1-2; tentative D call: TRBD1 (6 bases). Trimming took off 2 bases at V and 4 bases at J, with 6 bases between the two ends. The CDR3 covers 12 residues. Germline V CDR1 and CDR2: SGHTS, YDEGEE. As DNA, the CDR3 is TGTGCCAGCAGCTTCAGGGGCTATGGCTACACCTTC. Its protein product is CASSFRGYGYTF.

The CDR3 region has the DNA TGTGCCAGCAGCCAAAACAATGAGCAGTTCTTC. Amino acids: CASSQNNEQFF. The chain carries TRBV2 and TRBJ2-1; D not resolved. CDR1 SNHLY and CDR2 FYNNEI come from the germline V gene. V was trimmed by 6 bases and J by 5 bases, leaving 5 bases between them. The CDR3 is 11 amino acids.

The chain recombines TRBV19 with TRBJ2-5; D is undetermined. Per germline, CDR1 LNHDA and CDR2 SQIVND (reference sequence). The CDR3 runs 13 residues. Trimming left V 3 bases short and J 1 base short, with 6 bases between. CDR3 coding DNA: TGTGCCAGTAGTATTCAGATCCAAGAGACCCAGTACTTC. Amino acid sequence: CASSIQIQETQYF.

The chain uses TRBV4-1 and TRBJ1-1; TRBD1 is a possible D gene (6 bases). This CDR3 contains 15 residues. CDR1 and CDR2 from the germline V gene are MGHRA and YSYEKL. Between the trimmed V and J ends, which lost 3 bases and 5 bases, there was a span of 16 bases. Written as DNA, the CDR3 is TGCGCCAGCAGCCATGAAGGGGGAAGGGAAACTGAAGCTTTCTTT. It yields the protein CASSHEGGRETEAFF.

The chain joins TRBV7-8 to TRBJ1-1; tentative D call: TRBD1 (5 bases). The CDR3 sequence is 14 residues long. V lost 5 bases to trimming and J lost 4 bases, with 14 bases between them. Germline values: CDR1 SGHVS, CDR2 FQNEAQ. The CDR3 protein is CASSLKTAITEAFF. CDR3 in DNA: TGTGCCAGCAGCCTAAAGACAGCTATCACTGAAGCTTTCTTT.